This TCR beta chain was profiled in a study of cytomegalovirus exposure and HLA in healthy donors. The CDR3 sequence is 13 residues long. The V gene lost 4 bases and the J gene lost 5 bases, with 11 bases spanning the gap. Germline V gene data show CDR1 as SNHLY and CDR2 as FYNNEI. Study-wide results and limits: Apparent HLA restriction characterized most CMV-associated TCR beta chains in a later analysis. Donor immune exposure was known only as CMV serostatus.

As to this clone: Its antigen remains unidentified.

In the PCR, 60 Vbeta and 13 Jbeta primers were used. The method was immunoSEQ multiplex PCR; TCRdb's version includes in-frame clones alone and lacks a portion of them. Counted here are roughly 220,000 clones, 70% to 80% occurring once; the ten biggest clones make up 1.8%. The TCR sequence derives from a woman aged 25 to 45 in good health and CMV-seronegative. V gene TRBV2 combines with J gene TRBJ1-2; D may be TRBD1 (5 bases). What was sequenced was PBMCs. The CDR3 DNA follows: TGTGCCAGCAGTGCCGGGACTGGTTATGGCTACACCTTC. Its protein is CASSAGTGYGYTF.